A single sample is the source of the 8 T cell receptor beta chains below, sequenced in a study of blood T cell repertoires in COVID-19. The data were produced by immunoSEQ multiplex PCR, yet TCRdb's version contains in-frame clones alone and is incomplete. The sample records approximately 240,000 clones, 70% to 90% being singletons. Sequenced: peripheral blood. All receptors come from a woman in her thirties or forties who had recovered from COVID-19.

The chain carries TRBV9 and TRBJ2-6; no clear D gene. The CDR3 consists of 16 residues. Per the germline V gene, CDR1 is SGDLS and CDR2 is YYNGEE. The V gene lost 4 bases and the J gene lost 2 bases, with 13 bases spanning the gap. For the CDR3, the DNA is TGTGCCAGCAGCCTTTTGGGCCCTACTGGGGCCAACGTCCTGACTTTC. It encodes CASSLLGPTGANVLTF.

This chain uses TRBV19 with TRBJ1-4, with D possibly matching TRBD1 (5 bases). V was shortened by 1 base and J by 4 bases, with 19 bases between the two germline ends. The CDR3 is 18 residues long. CDR1 LNHDA and CDR2 SQIVND come from the germline V gene (reference sequence). Here the CDR3 DNA reads TGTGCCAGTAGTATAGGACCCAGGGCCCGGCCCCTTAATGAAAAACTGTTTTTT. Translated, it gives CASSIGPRARPLNEKLFF.

This clone has a single count. V usage is TRBV12-3 or TRBV12-4 and J usage is TRBJ1-5; maybe TRBD1 (5 bases). The CDR3 is made up of 13 amino acids. V shed 7 bases and J shed 7 bases, with 14 bases lying between them. Here the CDR3 reads CASTAGGFQPQHF. As DNA, the CDR3 is TGTGCCAGCACAGCGGGGGGGTTCCAGCCCCAGCATTTT.

The rearrangement links TRBV6-1 to TRBJ2-7; TRBD2 matches at 9 bases. CDR3 size: 17 residues. The junction had 11 bases not matched to a gene; V was cut back by 0 bases and J by 5 bases. Germline V gives CDR1 MNHNS, CDR2 SASEGT. CDR3 sequence (DNA): TGTGCCAGCAGTGAAGCCTCAGCGGGGGGTTACCCCCACGAGCAGTACTTC. Its protein product is CASSEASAGGYPHEQYF.

This clone has at least ten counts. The CDR3 here is CATSDAQDREGSGTQYF. The CDR3 DNA follows: TGTGCCACCAGTGATGCCCAGGACAGGGAAGGATCTGGTACGCAGTATTTT. J is TRBJ2-3 and V is TRBV24-1; 8 positions agree with TRBD1. The V gene's germline CDR1 is KGHDR and CDR2 SFDVKD. V was clipped by 3 bases and J by 8 bases; unmatched bases: 15. The CDR3 spans 17 residues.

The chain combines TRBV15 with TRBJ1-2; possible D gene TRBD1, 6 bases. Germline values: CDR1 LNHNV, CDR2 YYDKDF (reference sequence). This CDR3 spans 16 amino acids. V was pared by 0 bases and J by 5 bases, with 16 bases between. CDR3 coding DNA: TGTGCCACCAGCAGAGATTTAAATCAGGGGCGATATGGCTACACCTTC. Its protein is CATSRDLNQGRYGYTF.

The gene calls are TRBV11-3 and TRBJ2-1; the D gene is possibly TRBD1 (6 bases). The CDR3 is made up of 15 amino acids. V was cut by 5 bases and J by 8 bases, with 19 bases left in between. Germline lookup yields CDR1 SGHNT and CDR2 YENEEA. CDR3 bases: TGTGCCAGCAGCCCTGGTGTCGGCAGGGGAGATGAGCAGTTCTTC. Translating gives CASSPGVGRGDEQFF.

DNA for the CDR3: TGTGCCAGCAGCTCCGGGACTAGCCGGGGCGGTGAGCAGTTCTTC. It translates to CASSSGTSRGGEQFF. V gene TRBV7-2 combines with J gene TRBJ2-1; 9 bases match TRBD2. Germline lookup yields CDR1 SGHTA and CDR2 FQGNSA. The CDR3 is 15 amino acids. Losses at the gene ends were 4 bases for V and 9 bases for J; bases not matched to a gene: 10.